The clone carrying this TCR beta chain was counted between two and nine times. The germline V and J ends were trimmed by 7 bases and 6 bases, with 9 bases remaining between them. The germline CDR1 and CDR2 sequences are SNHLY and FYNNEI. The CDR3 covers 11 residues. Profiling relied on immunoSEQ multiplex PCR, and the TCRdb table lists in-frame clones only, not all of them. The sample holds about 59,000 clones, nearly 95% seen once. The data were obtained in a study of T cell changes during pregnancy in multiple sclerosis. The sample in question was CD8+ T cells from peripheral blood mononuclear cells, obtained in the third trimester of pregnancy. This receptor was identified in a female donor with multiple sclerosis, enrolled in a pregnancy study. This chain links TRBV2 with TRBJ1-1, with D perhaps TRBD1 (5 bases). The CDR3 protein is CASNRQPEAFF. The CDR3 nucleotides are TGTGCCAGCAACCGACAGCCTGAAGCTTTCTTT.